This TCR beta chain originates from a study of blood T cell repertoires in COVID-19. Concerning this clone itself: Other nucleotide sequences from this sample produce the same CDR3.

Produced via immunoSEQ multiplex PCR; TCRdb's table is partial and in-frame only. The profile shows 150,000 or so clones, over 75% of them singletons. This TCR was recovered from a man in his forties or fifties who had recovered from COVID-19. The material sequenced was PBMCs or T cells enriched from blood (not recorded which).

The CDR3 DNA is TGCGCCAGCAGCTTGGCAGGGGCGGGAGATACGCAGTATTTT. Translating it yields CASSLAGAGDTQYF. V and J are TRBV5-1 and TRBJ2-3; D is perhaps TRBD1 (6 bases). The ends were cut back, 0 bases at V and 5 bases at J, with 10 bases in the middle. The germline V gene encodes CDR1 SGHRS and CDR2 YFSETQ. This CDR3 is built from 14 residues.